This passage covers 28 T cell receptor beta chains from one sample sequenced in a study of T cell repertoires in cytomegalovirus infection. One entry per CDR3 protein results from TCRdb running MiXCR on the reads. Counted here are 310,000 or so distinct CDR3 sequences, roughly a tenth occurring once; the ten biggest clones make up over 2.5%. Input material: PBMCs. The receptors stem from a human donor in good health (CMV status not recorded). Some clones in this sample may be carry-over from other donors' samples.

This chain connects TRBV7-9 to TRBJ2-5, with unresolved D. The germline gives CDR1 SEHNR, CDR2 FQNEAQ (reference sequence). The CDR3 sequence is 15 residues long. The V gene lost 5 bases and the J gene lost 2 bases, with 15 bases spanning the gap. The CDR3 coding sequence is TGTGCCAGCAGCCTCCTCGTCGGAGAACAAGAGACCCAGTACTTC. As protein: CASSLLVGEQETQYF.

In its sample, this clonotype was seen many times. This chain joins TRBV20-1 and TRBJ1-1; tentatively, D is TRBD1 (5 bases). The germline V and J ends were trimmed by 4 bases and 1 base, with 16 bases remaining between them. There are 15 residues in the CDR3. CDR1 is DFQATT and CDR2 is SNEGSKA in the germline V gene (reference sequence). CDR3 in DNA: TGCAGTGCTATATTACCGGGACGGCAGAACACTGAAGCTTTCTTT. Its translation: CSAILPGRQNTEAFF.

V and J are TRBV7-9 and TRBJ2-1, with 8 bases matching TRBD2. J lost 0 bases, V lost 4 bases, and 14 bases had no gene match. Germline CDR1 and CDR2: SEHNR and FQNEAQ (reference sequence). The CDR3 is 19 residues long. CDR3 nucleotides: TGTGCCAGCAGCTCACGCCCGGGACTAGGGAGGGGCTCCTACAATGAGCAGTTCTTC. It translates to CASSSRPGLGRGSYNEQFF. Filled out from reference TRBV7-9 and TRBJ2-1, the complete variable domain reads DTGVSQNPRHKITKRGQNVTFRCDPISEHNRLYWYRQTLGQGPEFLTYFQNEAQLEKSRLLSDRFSAERPKGSFSTLEIQRTEQGDSAMYLCASSSRPGLGRGSYNEQFFGPGTRLTVL.

This clonotype was detected many times. The V gene is TRBV7-2, the J gene TRBJ2-6, with TRBD2 matching 8 bases. From germline, CDR1 is SGHTA and CDR2 FQGNSA. With V trimmed by 4 bases and J by 4 bases, 9 bases remained unmatched. CDR3 length: 17 amino acids. CDR3 sequence (DNA): TGTGCCAGCAGCTCCCCCGGGGGGGCCACGGGGGCCAACGTCCTGACTTTC. This codes for CASSSPGGATGANVLTF. The complete variable domain, with remaining parts taken from reference TRBV7-2 and TRBJ2-6, reads GAGVSQSPSNKVTEKGKDVELRCDPISGHTALYWYRQSLGQGLEFLIYFQGNSAPDKSGLPSDRFSAERTGGSVSTLTIQRTQQEDSAVYLCASSSPGGATGANVLTFGAGSRLTVL.

This clonotype occurred many times. V usage is TRBV10-3 and J usage is TRBJ2-3; tentatively, D is TRBD2 (5 bases). CDR1 is ENHRY and CDR2 is SYGVKD in the germline V gene. The CDR3 is 15 amino acids. Deletions cut 2 bases from V and 2 bases from J, with 11 bases between. CDR3 loop: CAISERKLATDTQYF. The CDR3 coding sequence is TGTGCCATCAGTGAGAGGAAGCTAGCCACAGATACGCAGTATTTT.

This clonotype was seen many times. J is TRBJ1-4 and V is TRBV20-1; TRBD1 matches 8 bases. There are 14 residues in the CDR3. With V trimmed by 3 bases and J by 6 bases, 6 bases remained unmatched. Germline CDR1 is DFQATT and CDR2 is SNEGSKA (reference sequence). CDR3 sequence: CSASSPRGHEKLFF. The CDR3, as DNA: TGCAGTGCTAGCTCTCCCAGGGGGCATGAAAAACTGTTTTTT.

This clonotype occurred many times. The chain employs TRBV28 and TRBJ1-2; D gene unclear. Germline CDR1 reads MDHEN; CDR2 reads SYDVKM. The CDR3 consists of 14 residues. V lost 8 bases and J 3 bases, leaving 16 bases between the germline ends. The CDR3 DNA follows: TGTGCCAGCTGGACCGGTTCATCTTACTATGGCTACACCTTC. Its translation: CASWTGSSYYGYTF.

This clonotype was observed at least ten times. CDR3 in amino acids: CASSYGLAEAQYF. CDR3 DNA: TGCGCCAGCAGTTACGGACTAGCAGAAGCCCAGTACTTC. The chain recombines TRBV5-1 with TRBJ2-5, with 8 positions matching TRBD2. Trimming removed 5 bases from V and 9 bases from J; junction bases left unmatched: 9. This CDR3 region has 13 residues. Looked up from germline, CDR1 is SGHRS and CDR2 is YFSETQ.

This clonotype appeared many times. This chain links TRBV4-1 with TRBJ2-7; TRBD2 aligns across 10 bases. The CDR3 runs 15 residues. V lost 0 bases, J lost 7 bases, and 6 bases stayed unmatched. Germline CDR1 MGHRA, CDR2 YSYEKL. CDR3 in amino acids: CASSQDQAGGTEQYF. As DNA, the CDR3 is TGCGCCAGCAGCCAAGATCAAGCGGGGGGGACGGAGCAGTACTTC.

This clonotype appeared many times. This chain joins TRBV11-2 and TRBJ2-7; D not certain. Per germline, CDR1 SGHAT and CDR2 FQNNGV. V was shortened by 3 bases and J by 4 bases, with 10 bases between the two germline ends. CDR3 length: 13 residues. The CDR3 DNA reads as TGTGCCAGCAGCTTTCAAAATCAGTACGAGCAGTACGTC. It encodes CASSFQNQYEQYV.

There are a few counts of this clonotype. V gene TRBV14 combines with J gene TRBJ2-7; the match to TRBD1 covers 7 bases. Germline lookup yields CDR1 SGHDN and CDR2 FVKESK. V dropped 2 bases and J dropped 7; count of bases not matched to a gene: 23. This CDR3 spans 19 amino acids. This CDR3 is CASSQPGTSSRDSLGEQYV. The CDR3, as DNA: TGTGCCAGCAGCCAACCCGGTACAAGTTCTCGGGACAGCTTGGGTGAGCAGTACGTC.

This clonotype was seen many times. The rearrangement uses TRBV27 and TRBJ2-6; D is ambiguous. The CDR3 runs 15 residues. The germline CDR1 and CDR2 sequences are MNHEY and SMNVEV (reference sequence). The ends were cut back, 3 bases at V and 4 bases at J, with 10 bases in the middle. The CDR3 DNA follows: TGTGCCAGCAGTTTTATAGGGCCCGGGGCCAACGTCCTGACTTTC. It specifies CASSFIGPGANVLTF.

This clonotype occurred many times. V is TRBV27 and J is TRBJ1-2; tentatively, D is TRBD1 (5 bases). Germline V gives CDR1 MNHEY, CDR2 SMNVEV (reference sequence). The CDR3 runs to 14 residues. With 7 bases removed from V and 6 bases from J, the gap between germline ends came to 18 bases. CDR3 in amino acids: CASTKPGSWNGYTF. DNA of the CDR3: TGTGCCAGCACGAAACCAGGGAGTTGGAATGGCTACACCTTC.

V is TRBV29-1 and J is TRBJ1-2; D might be TRBD1 (6 bases). CDR1 is SQVTM and CDR2 is ANQGSEA in the germline V gene. With 7 bases removed from V and 4 bases from J, the gap between germline ends came to 10 bases. This CDR3 contains 11 residues. This chain's CDR3 is CSGQGFYGYTF. In DNA, the CDR3 is TGCAGCGGTCAGGGGTTCTATGGCTACACCTTC.

This chain links TRBV27 with TRBJ2-7, with 10 bases lining up with TRBD1. Germline CDR1 is MNHEY and CDR2 is SMNVEV (reference sequence). V gave up 6 bases and J gave up 6 bases; unmatched junction bases: 8. This CDR3 is built from 14 residues. CDR3 loop: CASSPGTGVAEQYF. The CDR3 bases are TGTGCCAGCAGCCCCGGGACAGGGGTTGCCGAGCAGTACTTC.

This clonotype was seen ten or more times. The chain carries TRBV7-2 and TRBJ2-1, with D possibly TRBD2 on 6 matching bases. CDR1 is SGHTA, CDR2 FQGNSA, per germline. CDR3 size: 15 residues. V was trimmed by 5 bases and J by 0 bases, leaving 11 bases between them. The CDR3: CASSRDSSSYNEQFF. CDR3 nucleotides: TGTGCCAGCAGCCGGGACTCCAGCTCCTACAATGAGCAGTTCTTC.

There are many counts of this clonotype. V usage is TRBV7-8 and J usage is TRBJ2-3; D call uncertain. Germline V gene data show CDR1 as SGHVS and CDR2 as FQNEAQ. The CDR3 consists of 13 residues. Trimming shortened V by 1 base and J by 3 bases, and 5 bases separated the two germline ends. The CDR3 spells CASSLVLTDTQYF. In DNA form, the CDR3 reads TGTGCCAGCAGCTTAGTATTGACAGATACGCAGTATTTT.

This clonotype was seen at least ten times. The gene calls are TRBV7-8 and TRBJ1-1; perhaps TRBD1 as D (6 bases). The CDR3 length is 15 residues. Germline V gives CDR1 SGHVS, CDR2 FQNEAQ. V lost 5 bases, J lost 1 base, and 14 bases lay in between. The CDR3 loop reads CASSPGEYQNTEAFF. The DNA of the CDR3 is TGTGCCAGCAGCCCAGGGGAATACCAGAACACTGAAGCTTTCTTT. The full variable domain, completed using reference TRBV7-8 and TRBJ1-1, is GAGVSQSPRYKVAKRGQDVALRCDPISGHVSLFWYQQALGQGPEFLTYFQNEAQLDKSGLPSDRFFAERPEGSVSTLKIQRTQQEDSAVYLCASSPGEYQNTEAFFGQGTRLTVV.

This clonotype was recorded at least ten times. The rearrangement links TRBV28 to TRBJ1-3, with D unresolved. CDR1 and CDR2 (germline): MDHEN, SYDVKM. The CDR3 sequence is 15 residues long. The V end lost 4 bases, the J end lost 0 bases, and 10 bases lay between the germline ends. DNA for the CDR3: TGTGCCAGCAGTTCTCACCAGTACTCTGGAAACACCATATATTTT. It codes for CASSSHQYSGNTIYF.

This clonotype was seen ten or more times. This sequence joins TRBV5-1 and TRBJ2-3; no reliable D call. Germline assignment: CDR1 SGHRS and CDR2 YFSETQ. This CDR3 has 16 residues. V lost 4 bases and J lost 1, with 16 bases in between. In DNA form, the CDR3 reads TGCGCCAGCAGCCCAGAACATCGGTTGGGCACAGATACGCAGTATTTT. Translation: CASSPEHRLGTDTQYF.

There are many counts of this clonotype. The CDR3 bases are TGTGCCAGCACCCCAGCTGTGGGCCTAGGGAACACCGGGGAGCTGTTTTTT. Its translation: CASTPAVGLGNTGELFF. The chain recombines TRBV7-9 with TRBJ2-2; D gene unclear. Deletions cut 7 bases from V and 1 base from J, with 19 bases between. Per germline, CDR1 SEHNR and CDR2 FQNEAQ (reference sequence). This CDR3 is 17 amino acids long.

This clonotype showed up many times. V and J are TRBV23-1 and TRBJ2-7; D unclear. Being an ORF, TRBV23-1 has a function that is uncertain. Trimming took off 2 bases at V and 6 bases at J, with 8 bases between the two ends. There are 12 residues in the CDR3. The chain's CDR3 is CASSQMEGEQYF. The DNA of the CDR3 is TGCGCCAGCAGTCAAATGGAAGGCGAGCAGTACTTC.

This clonotype was detected many times. The gene calls are TRBV28 and TRBJ1-5; D gene unclear. Trimming shortened V by 2 bases and J by 0 bases, and 20 bases separated the two germline ends. The CDR3 consists of 19 residues. Germline lookup yields CDR1 MDHEN and CDR2 SYDVKM. The CDR3 spells CASSLRKPGATYSNQPQHF. The CDR3 bases are TGTGCCAGCAGTTTAAGGAAGCCAGGAGCCACTTATAGCAATCAGCCCCAGCATTTT.

This clonotype was recorded a few times. The V call is TRBV20-1, the J call TRBJ2-1, with 13 nucleotides matching TRBD2. V was pared by 0 bases and J by 4 bases, with 6 bases of the junction left unmatched. CDR1 DFQATT and CDR2 SNEGSKA come from the germline V gene (reference sequence). The CDR3 runs 17 residues. The CDR3 region is CSARDQTSGGLYNEQFF. The CDR3 DNA sequence: TGCAGTGCTAGAGACCAGACTAGCGGGGGGCTTTACAATGAGCAGTTCTTC.

The V and J genes are TRBV4-3 and TRBJ1-4; possibly TRBD1 for D (5 bases). This CDR3 spans 18 amino acids. Between the trimmed V and J ends, which lost 2 bases and 0 bases, there was a span of 16 bases. Germline assignment: CDR1 LGHNA and CDR2 YSLEER. CDR3 residues: CASSQLLGGVATNEKLFF. CDR3 DNA: TGCGCCAGCAGCCAATTGTTGGGGGGAGTAGCAACTAATGAAAAACTGTTTTTT.

CDR3 coding DNA: TGTGCCAGTAGTATCCGGACCCCTGGGGCCAACGTCCTGACTTTC. Translation: CASSIRTPGANVLTF. The chain uses TRBV19 and TRBJ2-6; D unresolved. Per germline, CDR1 LNHDA and CDR2 SQIVND (reference sequence). Trimming left V 3 bases short and J 2 bases short, with 8 bases between. The CDR3 extends over 15 amino acids. The whole variable domain, filled in from reference TRBV19 and TRBJ2-6, reads DGGITQSPKYLFRKEGQNVTLSCEQNLNHDAMYWYRQDPGQGLRLIYYSQIVNDFQKGDIAEGYSVSREKKESFPLTVTSAQKNPTAFYLCASSIRTPGANVLTFGAGSRLTVL.

This clonotype was seen many times. The rearrangement uses TRBV6-1 and TRBJ1-1; D may be TRBD1 (6 bases). Germline loops: CDR1 MNHNS, CDR2 SASEGT. The germline V and J ends were trimmed by 6 bases and 4 bases, with 12 bases remaining between them. This CDR3 is built from 13 residues. The CDR3 coding sequence is TGTGCCAGCAGCTCGAAGGGGGGCACTGAAGCTTTCTTT. Its protein is CASSSKGGTEAFF.

A few counts support this clonotype. The chain links TRBV7-9 to TRBJ1-2; D not resolved. The germline gives CDR1 SEHNR, CDR2 FQNEAQ (reference sequence). The CDR3 covers 14 residues. The germline V and J ends were trimmed by 2 bases and 4 bases, with 11 bases remaining between them. The CDR3: CASSLSVSLYGYTF. The CDR3 DNA is TGTGCCAGCAGCTTATCAGTAAGCCTCTATGGCTACACCTTC.